Sequencing of this T cell receptor beta chain was carried out in a study of blood T cell repertoires in COVID-19. Turning to the study itself: T cells, B-cell-depleted T cells, or PBMCs supplied cDNA or gDNA.

The germline V gene encodes CDR1 MRHNA and CDR2 SNTAGT. There are 15 residues in the CDR3. After removal of 0 bases from V and 10 bases from J, the junction contained 9 bases not matched to a gene. Clinical histories supplied by participants themselves formed the basis of cohort assignment. Up to 2 weeks before entering the study, exposed participants had met a COVID-19 case. Using immunoSEQ multiplex PCR, the repertoire was profiled, and TCRdb retains in-frame clones only, with some absent. The sample holds about 190,000 clones, 65% to 85% seen once. This clone has a handful of counts. This receptor was taken from a woman aged 25 to 39 who had been exposed to COVID-19. Sample: PBMCs or T cells enriched from blood (not recorded which). V and J are TRBV6-4 and TRBJ1-1; 9 bases fit TRBD1. The CDR3 spells CASSDSAGTGSAAFF. As DNA, the CDR3 is TGTGCCAGCAGTGACTCGGCCGGGACAGGGTCTGCAGCTTTCTTT.